The sequence of this TCR beta chain was determined in a study of blood T cell repertoires in COVID-19. In the study overall: Italy, Spain and the United States were the sources of the convalescent and acute COVID-19 samples.

Methods used by the authors: Amplifying reference gene primers gave estimates of nucleated cell counts. The method was immunoSEQ multiplex PCR; TCRdb's version includes in-frame clones alone and lacks a portion of them. V, J and clone size are those of that table, while D and trimming were read from the DNA. The sample carries almost 200,000 clones, about 82% recorded once. Recruited during active infection, patients (from Seattle) were subsequently followed longitudinally. The CDR3 covers 14 residues. Germline V gene sequence: CDR1 SGDLS, CDR2 YYNGEE. V lost 0 bases, J lost 6 bases, and 10 bases lay in between.

The source material was peripheral blood. The TCR originated in a man between 60 and 70 years old with COVID-19, enrolled during active disease. This chain uses TRBV9 with TRBJ2-1; the D gene is possibly TRBD2 (6 bases). Here the CDR3 DNA reads TGTGCCAGCAGCGTAGTTTCCGGGAGCAATGAGCAGTTCTTC. Encoded protein: CASSVVSGSNEQFF.